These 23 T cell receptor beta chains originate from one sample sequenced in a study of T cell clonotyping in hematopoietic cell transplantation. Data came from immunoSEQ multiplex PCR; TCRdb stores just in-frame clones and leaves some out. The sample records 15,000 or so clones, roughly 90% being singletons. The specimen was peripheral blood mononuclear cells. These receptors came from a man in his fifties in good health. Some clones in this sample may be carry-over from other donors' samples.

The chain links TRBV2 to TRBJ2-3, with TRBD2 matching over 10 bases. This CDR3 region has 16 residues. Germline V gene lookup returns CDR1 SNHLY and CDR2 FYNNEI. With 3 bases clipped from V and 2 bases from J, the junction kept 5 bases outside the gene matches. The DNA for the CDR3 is TGTGCCAGCAGTGAGGGGCTAGCGGGGGCCACAGATACGCAGTATTTT. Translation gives CASSEGLAGATDTQYF.

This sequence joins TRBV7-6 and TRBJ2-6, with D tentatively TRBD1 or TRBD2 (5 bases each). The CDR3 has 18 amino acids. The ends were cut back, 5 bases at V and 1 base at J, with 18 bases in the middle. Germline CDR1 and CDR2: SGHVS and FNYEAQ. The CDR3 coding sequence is TGTGCCAGCAGCCCGGGACCGACAGCTAGTTCTGGGGCCAACGTCCTGACTTTC. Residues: CASSPGPTASSGANVLTF.

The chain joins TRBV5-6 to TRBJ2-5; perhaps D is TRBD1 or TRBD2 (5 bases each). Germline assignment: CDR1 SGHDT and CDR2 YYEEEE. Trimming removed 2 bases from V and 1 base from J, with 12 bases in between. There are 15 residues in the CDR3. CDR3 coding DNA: TGTGCCAGCAGCTTACTCGGGGCGACCCAAGAGACCCAGTACTTC. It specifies CASSLLGATQETQYF.

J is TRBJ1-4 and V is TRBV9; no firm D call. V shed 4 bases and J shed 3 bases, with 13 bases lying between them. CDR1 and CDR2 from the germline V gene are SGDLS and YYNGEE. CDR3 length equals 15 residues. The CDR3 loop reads CASSSGGLSNEKLFF. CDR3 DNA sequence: TGTGCCAGCAGCTCCGGCGGGCTGTCTAATGAAAAACTGTTTTTT.

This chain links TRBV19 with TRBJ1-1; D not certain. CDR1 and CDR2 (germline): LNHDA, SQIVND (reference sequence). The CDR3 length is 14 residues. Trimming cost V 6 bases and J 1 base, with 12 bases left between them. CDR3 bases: TGTGCCAGTAGCTACCCCCGTCCGAACACTGAAGCTTTCTTT. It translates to CASSYPRPNTEAFF.

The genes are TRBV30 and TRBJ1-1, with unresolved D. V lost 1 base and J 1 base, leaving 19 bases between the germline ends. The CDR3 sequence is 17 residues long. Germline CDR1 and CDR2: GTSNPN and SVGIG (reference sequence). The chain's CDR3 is CAWSDKLSRAGNTEAFF. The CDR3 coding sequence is TGTGCCTGGAGTGATAAGCTCTCCCGGGCAGGGAACACTGAAGCTTTCTTT.

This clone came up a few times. This CDR3 reads CASSVSAYEQYF. CDR3 DNA sequence: TGCGCCAGCAGTGTCTCGGCATACGAGCAGTACTTC. This chain joins TRBV10-1 and TRBJ2-7; the D is unclear. The germline V gene has CDR1 WNHNN and CDR2 SYGVQD (reference sequence). The CDR3 runs 12 residues. The V end was cut by 4 bases, the J end by 4 bases, with 8 bases between.

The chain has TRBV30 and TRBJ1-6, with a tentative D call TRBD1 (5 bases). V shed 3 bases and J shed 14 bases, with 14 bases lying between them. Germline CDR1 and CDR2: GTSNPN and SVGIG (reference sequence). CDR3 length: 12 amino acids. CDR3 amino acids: CAWRRGGSALHF. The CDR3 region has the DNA TGTGCCTGGAGGCGGGGCGGCTCGGCCCTCCACTTT.

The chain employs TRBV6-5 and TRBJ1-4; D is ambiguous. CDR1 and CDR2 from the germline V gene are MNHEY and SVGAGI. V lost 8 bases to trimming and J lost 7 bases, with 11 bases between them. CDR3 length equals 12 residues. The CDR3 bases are TGTGCCAGCGGGCTTCGGGGTGAAAAACTGTTTTTT. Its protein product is CASGLRGEKLFF.

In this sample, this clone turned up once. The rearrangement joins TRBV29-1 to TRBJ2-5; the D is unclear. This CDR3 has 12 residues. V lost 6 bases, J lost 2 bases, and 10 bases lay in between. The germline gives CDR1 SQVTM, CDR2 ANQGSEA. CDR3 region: CSVSEQQETQYF. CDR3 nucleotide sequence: TGCAGCGTGTCAGAACAGCAAGAGACCCAGTACTTC.

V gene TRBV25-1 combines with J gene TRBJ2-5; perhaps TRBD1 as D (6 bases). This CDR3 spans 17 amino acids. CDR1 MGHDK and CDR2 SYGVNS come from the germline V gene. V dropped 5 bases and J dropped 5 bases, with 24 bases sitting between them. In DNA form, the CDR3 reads TGTGCCAGCAGTTCACAGGGCGATAGGGGCAAGGTGGAGACCCAGTACTTC. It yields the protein CASSSQGDRGKVETQYF.

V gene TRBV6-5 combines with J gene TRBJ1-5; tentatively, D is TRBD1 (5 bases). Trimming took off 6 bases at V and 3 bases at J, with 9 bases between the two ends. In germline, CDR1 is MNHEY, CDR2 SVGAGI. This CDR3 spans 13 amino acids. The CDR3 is CASSGGDNQPQHF. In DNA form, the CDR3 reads TGTGCCAGCAGCGGGGGGGACAATCAGCCCCAGCATTTT.

CDR3 bases: TGTGCCAGCAGCTCTAGCGGGGGGGCCTGGCGGGAGCAGTACTTC. Protein product: CASSSSGGAWREQYF. The J gene is TRBJ2-7, the V gene TRBV13; TRBD2 matches 12 bases. The ends lost 4 bases at V and 7 bases at J; junction bases unmatched: 8. The V gene's germline CDR1 is PRHDT and CDR2 FYEKMQ (reference sequence). This CDR3 region has 15 residues.

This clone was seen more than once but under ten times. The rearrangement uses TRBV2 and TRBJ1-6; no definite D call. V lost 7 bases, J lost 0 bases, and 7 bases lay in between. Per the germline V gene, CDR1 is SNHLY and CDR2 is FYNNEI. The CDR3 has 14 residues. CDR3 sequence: CASNPSSYNSPLHF. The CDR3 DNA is TGTGCCAGCAATCCGAGCTCCTATAATTCACCCCTCCACTTT.

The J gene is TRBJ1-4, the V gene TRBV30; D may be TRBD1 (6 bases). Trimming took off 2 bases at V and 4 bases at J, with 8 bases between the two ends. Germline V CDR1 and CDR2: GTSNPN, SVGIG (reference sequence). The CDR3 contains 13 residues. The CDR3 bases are TGTGCCTGGAGTACACAGGGTAATGAAAAACTGTTTTTT. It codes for CAWSTQGNEKLFF.

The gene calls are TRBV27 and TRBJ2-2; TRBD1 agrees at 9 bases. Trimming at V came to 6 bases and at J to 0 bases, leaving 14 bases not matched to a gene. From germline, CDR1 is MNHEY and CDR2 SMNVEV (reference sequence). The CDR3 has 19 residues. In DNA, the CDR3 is TGTGCCAGCAGCCCCGTGGGACAGGGTCGATTGGCGAACACCGGGGAGCTGTTTTTT. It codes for CASSPVGQGRLANTGELFF.

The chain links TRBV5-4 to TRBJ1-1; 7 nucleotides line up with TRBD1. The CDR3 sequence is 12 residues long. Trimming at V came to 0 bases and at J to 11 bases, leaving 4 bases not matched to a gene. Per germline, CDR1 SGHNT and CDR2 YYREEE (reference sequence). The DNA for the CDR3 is TGTGCCAGCAGCTTGGACAGGGGAATGGCTTTCTTT. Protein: CASSLDRGMAFF.

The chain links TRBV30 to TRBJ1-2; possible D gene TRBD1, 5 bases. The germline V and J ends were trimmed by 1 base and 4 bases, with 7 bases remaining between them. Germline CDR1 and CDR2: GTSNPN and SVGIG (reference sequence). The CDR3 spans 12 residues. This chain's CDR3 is CAWSAQGYGYTF. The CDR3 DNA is TGTGCCTGGAGTGCTCAGGGCTATGGCTACACCTTC.

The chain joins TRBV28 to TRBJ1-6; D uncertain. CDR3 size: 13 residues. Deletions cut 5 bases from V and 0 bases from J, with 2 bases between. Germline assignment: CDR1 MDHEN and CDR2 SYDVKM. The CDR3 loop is CASSSSYNSPLHF. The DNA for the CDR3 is TGTGCCAGCAGTAGCTCCTATAATTCACCCCTCCACTTT. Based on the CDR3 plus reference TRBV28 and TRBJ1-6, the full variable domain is DVKVTQSSRYLVKRTGEKVFLECVQDMDHENMFWYRQDPGLGLRLIYFSYDVKMKEKGDIPEGYSVSREKKERFSLILESASTNQTSMYLCASSSSYNSPLHFGNGTRLTVT.

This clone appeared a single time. The CDR3 DNA reads as TGTGCCAGCAGAGAAATGACAGGAACGAATTCACCCCTCCACTTT. Encoded protein: CASREMTGTNSPLHF. The chain is built from TRBV2 and TRBJ1-6, with D possibly matching TRBD1 (6 bases). Germline-derived CDR1 and CDR2 are SNHLY and FYNNEI. The length of the CDR3 is 15 residues. V dropped 6 bases and J dropped 7 bases, with 16 bases sitting between them.

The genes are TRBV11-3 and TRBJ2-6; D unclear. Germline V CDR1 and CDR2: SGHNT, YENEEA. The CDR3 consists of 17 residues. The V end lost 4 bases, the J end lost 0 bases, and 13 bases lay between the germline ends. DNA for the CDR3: TGTGCCAGCAGCTATGGTGACATCTCCTCTGGGGCCAACGTCCTGACTTTC. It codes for CASSYGDISSGANVLTF.

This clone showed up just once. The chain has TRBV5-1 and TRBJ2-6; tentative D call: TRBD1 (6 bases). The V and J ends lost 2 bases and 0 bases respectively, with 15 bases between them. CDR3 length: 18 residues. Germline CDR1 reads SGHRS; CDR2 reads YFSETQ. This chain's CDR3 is CASSLWGLDGSGANVLTF. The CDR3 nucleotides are TGCGCCAGCAGCTTATGGGGGCTAGATGGCTCTGGGGCCAACGTCCTGACTTTC. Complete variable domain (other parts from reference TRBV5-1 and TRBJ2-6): KAGVTQTPRYLIKTRGQQVTLSCSPISGHRSVSWYQQTPGQGLQFLFEYFSETQRNKGNFPGRFSGRQFSNSRSEMNVSTLELGDSALYLCASSLWGLDGSGANVLTFGAGSRLTVL.

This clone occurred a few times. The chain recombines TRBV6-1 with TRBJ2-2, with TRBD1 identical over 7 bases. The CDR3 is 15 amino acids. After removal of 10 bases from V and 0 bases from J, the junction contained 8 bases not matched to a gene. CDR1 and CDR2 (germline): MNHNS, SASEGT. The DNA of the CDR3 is TGTGCCATTACCAGGGGGACCTCGAACACCGGGGAGCTGTTTTTT. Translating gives CAITRGTSNTGELFF.